This TCR beta chain came from a study of T cell responses to AZD1222 COVID-19 vaccine. Study-wide findings and caveats: White British donors predominated, females outnumbered males, and clonal diversity was possibly underestimated. Baseline antibody screening turned up just six or seven seropositive AZD1222 recipients. None of the repertoires were sampled until the peak T cell response had passed.

Generated by immunoSEQ multiplex PCR, the TCRdb table keeps only in-frame clones and is missing some. Of about 120,000 clones in the sample, about 90% are singletons; the top ten hold 1.5% to 2%. In regard to this clone: Its cognate antigen is unknown.

The sequence derives from an adult in good health. Material: peripheral blood, obtained on day 0 of AZD1222 vaccination.

The CDR3: CASSADSYGYTF. In DNA, the CDR3 is TGTGCCAGCAGCGCAGACAGCTATGGCTACACCTTC. V usage is TRBV5-4 and J usage is TRBJ1-2, with D perhaps TRBD1 (5 bases). V was shortened by 4 bases and J by 4 bases, with 8 bases between the two germline ends. CDR1 and CDR2 (germline): SGHNT, YYREEE (reference sequence). CDR3 length equals 12 residues. Full variable domain (outside the CDR3, taken from reference TRBV5-4 and TRBJ1-2): ETGVTQSPTHLIKTRGQQVTLRCSSQSGHNTVSWYQQALGQGPQFIFQYYREEENGRGNFPPRFSGLQFPNYSSELNVNALELDDSALYLCASSADSYGYTFGSGTRLTVV.